This T cell receptor beta chain was captured in a study of T cells in Graves' hyperthyroidism and ophthalmopathy. The CDR3 is 13 residues long. The germline V and J ends were trimmed by 3 bases and 4 bases, with 7 bases remaining between them. Germline CDR1 is SGHRS and CDR2 is YFSETQ. Researchers amplified the TCR beta CDR3 regions from RNA transcripts. The TCR CDR3 first-round RT-PCR relied on the HTBI primer set. From the multiplex PCR reads, TCRdb called clonotypes with MiXCR, one entry per CDR3 protein. The sample lists fewer than 900,000 distinct CDR3 sequences; roughly 15% were seen once. It was uncontrolled infection, other autoimmune disease, pregnancy or lactation that excluded patients.

This TCR derives from a man younger than 35 with Graves' hyperthyroidism. This chain joins TRBV5-1 and TRBJ1-4, with D uncertain. The sample consisted of blood. CDR3 coding DNA: TGCGCCAGCAGCTCGCGGGATAATGAAAAACTGTTTTTT. Protein sequence: CASSSRDNEKLFF.